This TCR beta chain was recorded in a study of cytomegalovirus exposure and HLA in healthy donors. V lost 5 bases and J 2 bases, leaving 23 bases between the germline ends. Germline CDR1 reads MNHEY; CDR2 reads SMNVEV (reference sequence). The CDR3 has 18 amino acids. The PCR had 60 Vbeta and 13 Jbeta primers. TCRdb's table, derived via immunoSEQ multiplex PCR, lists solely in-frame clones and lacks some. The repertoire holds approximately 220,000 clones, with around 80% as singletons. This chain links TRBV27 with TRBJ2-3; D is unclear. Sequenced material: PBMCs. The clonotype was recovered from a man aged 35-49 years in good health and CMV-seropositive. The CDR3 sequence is CASSPPRMVRLNTDTQYF. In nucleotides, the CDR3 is TGTGCCAGCAGTCCCCCAAGGATGGTGCGGTTAAACACAGATACGCAGTATTTT.